The rows below give T cell receptor beta chains drawn from one sample of a study of blood T cells in healthy people across ages. TCRdb called the 5' RACE reads again in MiXCR, with one record for every CDR3 protein. The data hold 750,000 to 950,000 distinct CDR3 sequences, with about 29% observed a single time. These sequences were also reported in another study, on T cells of mothers and their children.

Sample: blood. The receptors were sampled from a woman in her thirties or forties in good health. Each CDR3 is given with its conserved first and last residue. D genes are given only for firm matches. The size of a clone is reported for some rows only, either as once, few or many, or as a class for expanded clones.

clone_size: many
j_call: TRBJ2-7
d_call: -
v_call: TRBV4-1
cdr3_aa: CASSQDKIIGSYEQYF
cdr3_nt: TGCGCCAGCAGCCAAGACAAAATAATTGGGTCCTACGAGCAGTACTTC

clone_size: -
j_call: TRBJ1-2
d_call: TRBD1
v_call: TRBV5-1
cdr3_aa: CASSPQGEANYGYTF
cdr3_nt: TGCGCCAGCAGCCCACAGGGGGAAGCGAACTATGGCTACACCTTC

clone_size: many
j_call: TRBJ2-7
d_call: -
v_call: TRBV2
cdr3_aa: CASKKLEQTYEQYF
cdr3_nt: TGTGCCAGCAAGAAGTTAGAACAGACCTACGAGCAGTACTTC

clone_size: -
j_call: TRBJ2-7
d_call: -
v_call: TRBV6-2/TRBV6-3
cdr3_aa: CALNRAPFDEQYF
cdr3_nt: TGTGCCCTTAACCGGGCCCCATTCGATGAGCAGTACTTC

clone_size: few
j_call: TRBJ1-2
d_call: -
v_call: TRBV27
cdr3_aa: CASRRGWDGYTF
cdr3_nt: TGTGCCAGCCGGAGGGGGTGGGATGGCTACACCTTC

clone_size: -
j_call: TRBJ1-1
d_call: -
v_call: TRBV19
cdr3_aa: CASSWWENTEAFF
cdr3_nt: TGTGCCAGTAGTTGGTGGGAAAACACTGAAGCTTTCTTT

clone_size: few
j_call: TRBJ1-1
d_call: -
v_call: TRBV5-1
cdr3_aa: CASSLASGVNTEAFF
cdr3_nt: TGCGCCAGCAGCTTGGCCTCAGGGGTGAACACTGAAGCTTTCTTT

clone_size: -
j_call: TRBJ2-5
d_call: -
v_call: TRBV7-8
cdr3_aa: CASSFGGASETQYF
cdr3_nt: TGTGCCAGCAGCTTCGGGGGTGCCAGCGAGACCCAGTACTTC

clone_size: -
j_call: TRBJ1-1
d_call: TRBD1
v_call: TRBV29-1
cdr3_aa: CSVEDNRGSEAFF
cdr3_nt: TGCAGCGTTGAAGATAACAGGGGATCTGAAGCTTTCTTT

clone_size: few
j_call: TRBJ1-2
d_call: -
v_call: TRBV20-1
cdr3_aa: CSASLGLGGYGYTF
cdr3_nt: TGCAGTGCTAGTTTGGGGCTTGGGGGCTATGGCTACACCTTC

clone_size: once
j_call: TRBJ1-5
d_call: -
v_call: TRBV20-1
cdr3_aa: CSARRDRNSNQPQHF
cdr3_nt: TGCAGTGCTAGACGCGACAGAAATAGCAATCAGCCCCAGCATTTT

clone_size: many
j_call: TRBJ2-1
d_call: -
v_call: TRBV20-1
cdr3_aa: CSAGVEQFF
cdr3_nt: TGCAGTGCTGGGGTGGAGCAGTTCTTC

clone_size: -
j_call: TRBJ1-1
d_call: -
v_call: TRBV6-6
cdr3_aa: CASNTLRGNTEAFF
cdr3_nt: TGTGCCAGCAATACGTTGAGGGGTAACACTGAAGCTTTCTTT

clone_size: -
j_call: TRBJ2-7
d_call: TRBD2
v_call: TRBV12-3/TRBV12-4
cdr3_aa: CASSLYLAGESSSYNEQYF
cdr3_nt: TGTGCCAGCAGCCTCTATCTAGCGGGGGAAAGTAGCTCCTACAATGAGCAGTACTTC

clone_size: many
j_call: TRBJ2-7
d_call: -
v_call: TRBV4-2
cdr3_aa: CASSQDSGQPYEQYF
cdr3_nt: TGTGCCAGCAGCCAAGATTCAGGACAGCCCTACGAGCAGTACTTC

clone_size: -
j_call: TRBJ2-2
d_call: -
v_call: TRBV7-3
cdr3_aa: CASSGGAGPWTGELFF
cdr3_nt: TGTGCCAGCAGCGGGGGGGCCGGGCCGTGGACCGGGGAGCTGTTTTTT

clone_size: -
j_call: TRBJ2-1
d_call: -
v_call: TRBV3-1
cdr3_aa: CASNQGAGGLGCNEQFF
cdr3_nt: TGTGCCAGCAACCAAGGGGCCGGGGGGCTGGGGTGCAATGAGCAGTTCTTC

clone_size: -
j_call: TRBJ2-5
d_call: TRBD1
v_call: TRBV30
cdr3_aa: CAWSVTGAETQYF
cdr3_nt: TGTGCCTGGAGTGTAACAGGGGCAGAGACCCAGTACTTC

clone_size: many
j_call: TRBJ1-2
d_call: -
v_call: TRBV7-3
cdr3_aa: CASSSAGEGFYGYTF
cdr3_nt: TGTGCCAGCAGCAGTGCCGGGGAGGGGTTCTATGGCTACACCTTC

clone_size: few
j_call: TRBJ1-6
d_call: -
v_call: TRBV5-1
cdr3_aa: CASSLERGNSPLHF
cdr3_nt: TGCGCCAGCAGCTTGGAACGGGGAAATTCACCCCTCCACTTT

clone_size: -
j_call: TRBJ2-2
d_call: -
v_call: TRBV9
cdr3_aa: CASSGLQNTGELFF
cdr3_nt: TGTGCCAGCAGCGGACTCCAGAACACCGGGGAGCTGTTTTTT

clone_size: -
j_call: TRBJ2-7
d_call: TRBD1
v_call: TRBV28
cdr3_aa: CASRPHEGAAYEQYF
cdr3_nt: TGTGCCAGCAGACCTCACGAGGGGGCTGCCTACGAGCAGTACTTC

clone_size: few
j_call: TRBJ1-2
d_call: -
v_call: TRBV6-2/TRBV6-3
cdr3_aa: CASRISVTYGYTF
cdr3_nt: TGTGCCAGCAGGATTTCGGTTACGTATGGCTACACCTTC

clone_size: many
j_call: TRBJ1-4
d_call: -
v_call: TRBV14
cdr3_aa: CASSLFPGRYNEKLFF
cdr3_nt: TGTGCCAGCAGCCTATTTCCGGGACGGTATAATGAAAAACTGTTTTTT

clone_size: -
j_call: TRBJ2-2
d_call: -
v_call: TRBV20-1
cdr3_aa: CSARGGSTGELFF
cdr3_nt: TGCAGTGCAAGAGGAGGAAGCACCGGGGAGCTGTTTTTT

clone_size: few
j_call: TRBJ2-6
d_call: -
v_call: TRBV7-6
cdr3_aa: CTSSKGASGANVLTF
cdr3_nt: TGTACCAGCAGCAAGGGCGCCTCTGGGGCCAACGTCCTGACTTTC

clone_size: many
j_call: TRBJ1-1
d_call: TRBD1
v_call: TRBV20-1
cdr3_aa: CSARRPTGGDTEAFF
cdr3_nt: TGCAGTGCTAGACGCCCGACAGGGGGTGACACTGAAGCTTTCTTT

clone_size: few
j_call: TRBJ2-5
d_call: -
v_call: TRBV5-1
cdr3_aa: CASSLTRPGGTQYF
cdr3_nt: TGCGCCAGCAGCTTGACTAGACCTGGGGGGACCCAGTACTTC

clone_size: -
j_call: TRBJ2-5
d_call: -
v_call: TRBV5-1
cdr3_aa: CASRGDNQETQYF
cdr3_nt: TGCGCCAGCAGGGGGGACAACCAAGAGACCCAGTACTTC

clone_size: few
j_call: TRBJ1-1
d_call: -
v_call: TRBV28
cdr3_aa: CASSPALDNTEAFF
cdr3_nt: TGTGCCAGCAGCCCCGCTCTTGATAACACTGAAGCTTTCTTT

clone_size: -
j_call: TRBJ1-2
d_call: -
v_call: TRBV27
cdr3_aa: CASRRQNPEANYDYTF
cdr3_nt: TGTGCCAGCCGGCGACAGAATCCTGAAGCTAACTATGACTACACCTTT

clone_size: -
j_call: TRBJ2-1
d_call: -
v_call: TRBV11-2
cdr3_aa: CASSFGGGGLSEQFF
cdr3_nt: TGTGCCAGCAGCTTCGGCGGGGGCGGACTTTCGGAGCAGTTCTTC

clone_size: many
j_call: TRBJ2-1
d_call: TRBD2
v_call: TRBV20-1
cdr3_aa: CSAEGLAVGNEQFF
cdr3_nt: TGCAGTGCGGAAGGACTAGCAGTAGGCAATGAGCAGTTCTTC

clone_size: -
j_call: TRBJ2-3
d_call: -
v_call: TRBV20-1
cdr3_aa: CSAREGQRGQYF
cdr3_nt: TGCAGTGCTAGAGAAGGACAGCGAGGGCAGTATTTT

clone_size: few
j_call: TRBJ2-7
d_call: TRBD2
v_call: TRBV3-1
cdr3_aa: CASSHRWRGVDYEQYF
cdr3_nt: TGTGCCAGCAGCCATCGGTGGCGGGGGGTGGACTACGAGCAGTACTTC

clone_size: -
j_call: TRBJ2-7
d_call: -
v_call: TRBV20-1
cdr3_aa: CSAPRTATYEQYF
cdr3_nt: TGCAGTGCCCCCAGGACAGCTACCTACGAGCAGTACTTC

clone_size: few
j_call: TRBJ1-1
d_call: TRBD1
v_call: TRBV7-3
cdr3_aa: CASSYTGTGGSEAFF
cdr3_nt: TGTGCCAGCAGCTATACCGGGACAGGGGGATCTGAAGCTTTCTTT

clone_size: many
j_call: TRBJ1-2
d_call: -
v_call: TRBV4-1
cdr3_aa: CASSQGRTGTDYGYTF
cdr3_nt: TGCGCCAGCAGCCAGGGAAGAACAGGGACGGACTATGGCTACACCTTC

clone_size: -
j_call: TRBJ1-2
d_call: -
v_call: TRBV28
cdr3_aa: CASTPKVVKTTYYGYTF
cdr3_nt: TGTGCCAGCACCCCTAAGGTCGTGAAGACTACTTACTATGGCTACACCTTC

clone_size: -
j_call: TRBJ1-3
d_call: TRBD1
v_call: TRBV20-1
cdr3_aa: CSARDYRQGSTIYF
cdr3_nt: TGCAGTGCTAGAGATTACCGACAGGGTTCCACCATATATTTT